This entry lists 18 T cell receptor beta chains sequenced from one sample in a study of blood T cell repertoires in COVID-19. Only in-frame clones appear in the TCRdb table, and some are missing; sequencing was by immunoSEQ multiplex PCR. The sample shows around 200,000 clones, roughly 87% of them seen only once. Sample: PBMCs or T cells enriched from blood (not recorded which). Receptors were obtained from a man younger than 35 with acute COVID-19.

The genes are TRBV3-1 (or the pseudogene TRBV3-2) and TRBJ1-3; 7 bases match TRBD1. CDR1 is LGHDT and CDR2 is YNNKEL in the germline V gene (reference sequence). V dropped 4 bases and J dropped 0; count of bases not matched to a gene: 9. The CDR3 covers 17 residues. The CDR3: CASSPSTGFTSGNTIYF. In DNA, the CDR3 is TGTGCCAGCAGCCCCTCGACAGGGTTCACCTCTGGAAACACCATATATTTT.

The chain couples TRBV4-1 to TRBJ2-1; TRBD2 matches 7 bases. The CDR3 has 15 amino acids. Germline V gives CDR1 MGHRA, CDR2 YSYEKL. Trimming took 4 bases from V and 10 from J; bases not matched to a gene: 13. CDR3 protein: CASSPQLAVLLEQFF. CDR3 in DNA: TGCGCCAGCAGCCCCCAGCTAGCGGTACTTTTGGAGCAGTTCTTC.

The J gene is TRBJ2-1, the V gene TRBV6-4; 9 bases are shared with TRBD2. The germline V gene encodes CDR1 MRHNA and CDR2 SNTAGT. The CDR3 runs to 16 residues. After removal of 2 bases from V and 3 bases from J, the junction contained 5 bases not matched to a gene. The CDR3: CASSDGASGDYNEQFF. The CDR3 DNA reads TGTGCCAGCAGTGACGGGGCTAGCGGGGACTACAATGAGCAGTTCTTC.

The chain carries TRBV27 and TRBJ2-1; 10 nucleotides match TRBD2. J was trimmed by 6 bases and V by 4 bases; bases with no gene match: 3. This CDR3 is 14 amino acids long. CDR1 is MNHEY, CDR2 SMNVEV, per germline (reference sequence). CDR3 amino acids: CASSSGLAVNEQFF. Here the CDR3 DNA reads TGTGCCAGCAGTTCTGGACTAGCGGTCAATGAGCAGTTCTTC.

The chain is built from TRBV18 and TRBJ2-7; perhaps TRBD2 as D (5 bases). V lost 2 bases, J lost 2 bases, and 13 bases lay in between. Per germline, CDR1 KGHSH and CDR2 LQKENI. The CDR3 totals 15 residues. DNA for the CDR3: TGTGCCAGCTCACCATCGGCGGGCGGACCCTACGAGCAGTACTTC. This encodes CASSPSAGGPYEQYF. Full variable domain (outside the CDR3, taken from reference TRBV18 and TRBJ2-7): NAGVMQNPRHLVRRRGQEARLRCSPMKGHSHVYWYRQLPEEGLKFMVYLQKENIIDESGMPKERFSAEFPKEGPSILRIQQVVRGDSAAYFCASSPSAGGPYEQYFGPGTRLTVT.

This rearrangement joins TRBV19 to TRBJ1-2, with a possible D match to TRBD1 (6 bases). CDR3 size: 13 residues. Looked up from germline, CDR1 is LNHDA and CDR2 is SQIVND (reference sequence). V was trimmed by 7 bases and J by 4 bases, leaving 13 bases between them. Here the CDR3 reads CASTPGHPYGYTF. CDR3 DNA sequence: TGTGCCAGTACCCCGGGACACCCCTATGGCTACACCTTC.

This chain joins TRBV6-2 or TRBV6-3 and TRBJ2-5; D is uncertain. V dropped 2 bases and J dropped 5 bases, with 12 bases sitting between them. There are 14 residues in the CDR3. The germline V gene has CDR1 MNHEY and CDR2 SVGEGT. CDR3 region: CASSYPQHSETQYF. DNA of the CDR3: TGTGCCAGCAGTTACCCGCAACACAGTGAGACCCAGTACTTC.

The count of this clone is one. V and J are TRBV6-2 or TRBV6-3 and TRBJ2-3; 10 bases fit TRBD2. Germline CDR1 and CDR2: MNHEY and SVGEGT. The CDR3 totals 16 residues. The V gene end was trimmed by 5 bases and the J gene end by 2 bases; junction bases not matched to a gene: 7. The DNA for the CDR3 is TGTGCCAGCAGTGGTCTAGCGGGAGTTACCACAGATACGCAGTATTTT. As protein: CASSGLAGVTTDTQYF.

This chain uses TRBV7-8 with TRBJ1-5, with 7 bases that match TRBD1. Per the germline V gene, CDR1 is SGHVS and CDR2 is FQNEAQ. This CDR3 is built from 15 residues. V shed 5 bases, J shed 7 bases, and the junction held 11 bases outside the gene matches. The CDR3 DNA sequence: TGTGCCAGCAGCCCAAGGACAGGCTCCAAGCAGCCCCAGCATTTT. Its translation is CASSPRTGSKQPQHF.

The chain uses TRBV11-3 and TRBJ2-3; D is perhaps TRBD2 (5 bases). From germline, CDR1 is SGHNT and CDR2 YENEEA. This CDR3 is built from 13 residues. Trimming took off 5 bases at V and 7 bases at J, with 13 bases between the two ends. CDR3 protein: CASSERAQNTQYF. CDR3 sequence (DNA): TGTGCCAGCAGCGAGAGGGCTCAAAATACGCAGTATTTT.

Only a few counts were recorded for this clone. This chain links TRBV4-1 with TRBJ2-5, with 8 bases lining up with TRBD1. V was pared by 7 bases and J by 3 bases, with 10 bases of the junction left unmatched. Germline assignment: CDR1 MGHRA and CDR2 YSYEKL. The CDR3 is made up of 15 amino acids. The CDR3 nucleotides read TGCGCCAGCACCCCGTTAACAGGGGGTAAAGAGACCCAGTACTTC. Encoded protein: CASTPLTGGKETQYF.

In its sample, this clone was seen a few times. The rearrangement joins TRBV19 to TRBJ2-3; tentative D call: TRBD1 (6 bases). CDR3 length: 15 residues. V lost 3 bases and J lost 1, with 11 bases in between. The germline gives CDR1 LNHDA, CDR2 SQIVND (reference sequence). The CDR3 region has the DNA TGTGCCAGTAGTATCTGGGACACTGGCACAGATACGCAGTATTTT. This gives the protein CASSIWDTGTDTQYF.

V and J are TRBV12-3 or TRBV12-4 and TRBJ2-1, with 7 positions matching TRBD2. The CDR3 is made up of 12 amino acids. The junction had 6 bases not matched to a gene; V was cut back by 6 bases and J by 10 bases. The CDR3 is CASRTEGGEQFF. In DNA, the CDR3 is TGTGCCAGCAGGACGGAGGGAGGGGAGCAGTTCTTC.

This clone was seen once. The chain carries TRBV5-4 and TRBJ2-5, with D possibly matching TRBD1 (5 bases). CDR3 size: 13 residues. V lost 3 bases, J lost 2 bases, and 8 bases lay in between. From germline, CDR1 is SGHNT and CDR2 YYREEE (reference sequence). CDR3 sequence (DNA): TGTGCCAGCAGCTCGACAGATCAAGAGACCCAGTACTTC. Its protein product is CASSSTDQETQYF.

This chain joins TRBV30 and TRBJ2-7, with 11 bases lining up with TRBD2. The J segment lost 5 bases and the V segment lost 4 bases, leaving 10 bases of the junction unmatched. Looked up from germline, CDR1 is GTSNPN and CDR2 is SVGIG (reference sequence). CDR3 length: 15 amino acids. This CDR3 is CAWKGLAVGGNEQYF. CDR3 nucleotides: TGTGCCTGGAAGGGACTAGCGGTTGGTGGGAACGAGCAGTACTTC.

V usage is TRBV5-5 and J usage is TRBJ2-5, with 9 bases that match TRBD1. The junction had 6 bases not matched to a gene; V was cut back by 1 base and J by 5 bases. The CDR3 is 15 amino acids. The germline V gene has CDR1 SGHKS and CDR2 YYEKEE (reference sequence). CDR3: CASSLTGGVGETQYF. The CDR3, as DNA: TGTGCCAGCAGCTTGACAGGGGGCGTGGGGGAGACCCAGTACTTC. Looking up the rest from reference TRBV5-5 and TRBJ2-5 gives the full variable domain: DAGVTQSPTHLIKTRGQQVTLRCSPISGHKSVSWYQQVLGQGPQFIFQYYEKEERGRGNFPDRFSARQFPNYSSELNVNALLLGDSALYLCASSLTGGVGETQYFGPGTRLLVL.

The chain joins TRBV4-1 to TRBJ2-6; D not resolved. This CDR3 comprises 16 residues. The germline V gene encodes CDR1 MGHRA and CDR2 YSYEKL. The V end was cut by 0 bases, the J end by 0 bases, with 6 bases between. CDR3 sequence reads: CASSQDLSSGANVLTF. CDR3 nucleotides: TGCGCCAGCAGCCAAGATTTGAGCTCTGGGGCCAACGTCCTGACTTTC.

The J gene is TRBJ1-2, the V gene TRBV18; TRBD1 matches 7 bases. V shed 5 bases, J shed 4 bases, and the junction held 1 base outside the gene matches. CDR3 length equals 12 residues. Germline-derived CDR1 and CDR2 are KGHSH and LQKENI. The DNA of the CDR3 is TGTGCCAGCTCAACAGGGGTCTATGGCTACACCTTC. Translated: CASSTGVYGYTF.